This TCR beta chain was documented in a study of blood T cell repertoires in COVID-19. Whole-study context: The United States, Italy and Spain supplied acute and convalescent COVID-19 samples. From T cells, B-cell-depleted T cells, or PBMCs came the material, which was cDNA or gDNA.

In the original processing: Reference gene primer amplification gave estimated nucleated cell counts. The protocol was immunoSEQ multiplex PCR, while the TCRdb copy is restricted to in-frame clones and leaves out a portion. The DNA gave D and trimming, while V, J and clone size come from that table. The repertoire holds 200,000 to 250,000 clones, with approximately 80% as singletons. Germline loops: CDR1 ENHRY, CDR2 SYGVKD. The CDR3 is 15 amino acids. Trimming shortened V by 0 bases and J by 8 bases, and 14 bases separated the two germline ends. This clone was counted a single time. Sequenced material: peripheral blood. The V and J genes are TRBV10-3 and TRBJ1-5, with D unresolved. This receptor was identified in a woman aged 80 or over with acute or convalescent COVID-19. CDR3 residues: CAISESGSGSEPQHF. CDR3 coding DNA: TGTGCCATCAGTGAGTCGGGCAGTGGGTCTGAGCCCCAGCATTTT.